Following are 14 T cell receptor beta chains from one sample sequenced in a study of OX40 agonist ivuxolimab in advanced cancers. Clones were sequenced by immunoSEQ multiplex PCR, and TCRdb holds only the in-frame ones, with some missing. The table has approximately 30,000 clones, around 76% seen once. The material sequenced was CD4+ or CD8+ T cells sorted from blood, taken in a trial of the OX40 agonist ivuxolimab. These receptors came from an adult with an advanced solid tumor such as melanoma, head and neck, liver or kidney cancer.

The chain employs TRBV6-7 and TRBJ1-2, with no clear D. TRBV6-7 is an open reading frame, and its role is uncertain. The CDR3 spans 15 residues. The V gene lost 7 bases and the J gene lost 4 bases, with 19 bases spanning the gap. The CDR3 bases are TGTGCCAGCACCTTGCGGGCAGAGCTCTTCTATGGCTACACCTTC. This sequence encodes CASTLRAELFYGYTF.

The chain recombines TRBV6-5 with TRBJ2-7, with 9 bases identical to TRBD1. V was pared by 6 bases and J by 5 bases, with 11 bases of the junction left unmatched. This CDR3 has 15 amino acids. Germline values: CDR1 MNHEY, CDR2 SVGAGI. CDR3 DNA: TGTGCCAGCAGACCCCCGGGACAGGGAATAGACGAGCAGTACTTC. It specifies CASRPPGQGIDEQYF.

This sequence joins TRBV25-1 and TRBJ2-5; 10 nucleotides agree with TRBD1. Germline V gene data show CDR1 as MGHDK and CDR2 as SYGVNS. The CDR3 is 16 residues long. Unmatched junction bases numbered 11, after V lost 3 bases and J lost 7 bases. CDR3 protein: CASSESGTGVAGTQYF. The DNA for the CDR3 is TGTGCCAGCAGTGAGTCCGGGACAGGGGTCGCGGGGACCCAGTACTTC.

V is TRBV10-3 and J is TRBJ2-3; D possibly corresponds to TRBD1 (6 bases). CDR3 length equals 16 residues. CDR1 is ENHRY and CDR2 is SYGVKD in the germline V gene. V was clipped by 2 bases and J by 2 bases, with 14 bases between them. CDR3 region: CAISERAGDTTDTQYF. CDR3 nucleotide sequence: TGTGCCATCAGTGAGAGGGCAGGGGACACCACAGATACGCAGTATTTT.

Only a few counts were recorded for this clone. The rearrangement links TRBV28 to TRBJ2-7, with TRBD2 matching over 8 bases. Trimming at V came to 3 bases and at J to 2 bases, leaving 9 bases not matched to a gene. The CDR3 has 16 amino acids. CDR1 is MDHEN, CDR2 SYDVKM, per germline. The DNA of the CDR3 is TGTGCCAGCAGTTTCTCTCTAGCGGGCCTAGCCTACGAGCAGTACTTC. Translation: CASSFSLAGLAYEQYF.

The genes are TRBV28 and TRBJ1-5, with TRBD1 identical over 11 bases. Per germline, CDR1 MDHEN and CDR2 SYDVKM. CDR3 size: 16 residues. V dropped 5 bases and J dropped 3; count of bases not matched to a gene: 6. The CDR3 reads CASSPRTGGDNQPQHF. In DNA form, the CDR3 reads TGTGCCAGCAGTCCGAGGACAGGGGGCGACAATCAGCCCCAGCATTTT.

This clone was recorded once. The rearrangement uses TRBV11-2 and TRBJ2-3; TRBD2 aligns across 9 bases. There are 16 residues in the CDR3. Trimming at V came to 3 bases and at J to 7 bases, leaving 11 bases not matched to a gene. Germline V gives CDR1 SGHAT, CDR2 FQNNGV. CDR3 in amino acids: CASSLVAGEGLNTQYF. CDR3 nucleotides: TGTGCCAGCAGCTTGGTAGCGGGGGAGGGACTAAATACGCAGTATTTT.

The V gene is TRBV19, the J gene TRBJ2-3; D possibly matches TRBD1 or TRBD2 (5 bases each). Germline loops: CDR1 LNHDA, CDR2 SQIVND (reference sequence). Deletions cut 11 bases from V and 1 base from J, with 7 bases between. This CDR3 has 11 amino acids. The CDR3 nucleotides read TGTGCCGTGGGGGGCACAGATACGCAGTATTTT. Amino acid sequence: CAVGGTDTQYF.

The chain carries TRBV28 and TRBJ2-1; tentatively, D is TRBD1 or TRBD2 (6 bases each). This CDR3 is 16 amino acids long. Germline-derived CDR1 and CDR2 are MDHEN and SYDVKM. Between the trimmed V and J ends, which lost 8 bases and 5 bases, there was a span of 22 bases. The CDR3, as DNA: TGTGCCAGCTGCTCCCCGGGGGCTAGCGCCAACAATGAGCAGTTCTTC. It translates to CASCSPGASANNEQFF.

The chain has TRBV5-6 and TRBJ1-2; D call uncertain. CDR3 length: 14 amino acids. Trimming shortened V by 0 bases and J by 4 bases, and 10 bases separated the two germline ends. Germline CDR1 reads SGHDT; CDR2 reads YYEEEE. The CDR3 loop is CASSLARESYGYTF. As DNA, the CDR3 is TGTGCCAGCAGCTTGGCAAGAGAGTCCTATGGCTACACCTTC.

The J gene is TRBJ1-1, the V gene TRBV4-1; D not resolved. In germline, CDR1 is MGHRA, CDR2 YSYEKL. The V and J ends lost 2 bases and 1 base respectively, with 5 bases between them. CDR3 size: 13 residues. CDR3 sequence (DNA): TGCGCCAGCAGCCAAATGGCGAACACTGAAGCTTTCTTT. Its translation: CASSQMANTEAFF.

The chain has TRBV7-2 and TRBJ2-2, with D tentatively TRBD1 (10 bases). V lost 10 bases to trimming and J lost 7 bases, with 28 bases between them. The CDR3 consists of 17 residues. Germline assignment: CDR1 SGHTA and CDR2 FQGNSA. The CDR3 DNA reads as TGTGCCACCGGACAGGGGGGGTTAGCGGGAGTAGGCGGGGAGCTGTTTTTT. Translated: CATGQGGLAGVGGELFF.

This clone was recorded once. The rearrangement links TRBV6-5 to TRBJ2-7, with D possibly matching TRBD2 (5 bases). This CDR3 spans 12 amino acids. The germline CDR1 and CDR2 sequences are MNHEY and SVGAGI. V lost 5 bases and J 6 bases, leaving 11 bases between the germline ends. The CDR3 nucleotides read TGTGCCAGCAGTGGAGGACCCGTCGAGCAGTACTTC. Translated: CASSGGPVEQYF.

The chain couples TRBV4-1 to TRBJ1-1, with a possible D match to TRBD1 (6 bases). The CDR3 has 15 amino acids. CDR1 is MGHRA, CDR2 YSYEKL, per germline. Trimming pared 4 bases from V and 0 bases from J, leaving 12 bases between. CDR3 region: CASSRTDRVNTEAFF. The CDR3 DNA is TGCGCCAGCAGCCGGACAGATCGCGTGAACACTGAAGCTTTCTTT.